What follows describes a single T cell receptor (beta chain). Its antigen is still unknown. No per-base quality is available; no much larger clone lies one base away. This sample was included in a study of OX40 agonist ivuxolimab in advanced cancers. With regard to the full study: Ivuxolimab was a fully human IgG2 agonistic monoclonal antibody targeting the costimulatory receptor OX40 (CD134). Intravenous ivuxolimab was administered to patients every 2 weeks at six dose levels: 0.01, 0.1, 0.3, 1.5, 3 and 10 mg/kg. Among the 52 dose-escalation patients, about 20 had hepatocellular carcinoma, about 15 melanoma, 9 renal cell carcinoma and 9 head and neck cancer. In the dose-escalation cohort, more than 80% of patients were male, and the mean age was roughly 60 years with a range of 23 to 79. Prior anti-PD-1, anti-PD-L1 or anti-CTLA-4 therapy was permitted, and checkpoint inhibitors had been received by roughly two fifths of dose-escalation patients. Partial responses occurred in three dose-escalation patients: two with cutaneous melanoma and one with hepatocellular carcinoma. The purpose of peripheral TCRbeta sequencing was to test whether ivuxolimab changed TCR sequence diversity and led to clonal T-cell expansion. The paper covers the monotherapy dose-escalation part of the phase I ivuxolimab trial, which included N of about 51 patients. Study-wide conclusions, independent of this receptor: At doses from 0.1 to 3.0 mg/kg, clonal expansion was seen in both CD4+ and CD8+ blood T cells between baseline and week 6. After ivuxolimab, expanded clones were on average more numerous among CD8+ T cells than among CD4+ T cells. Low levels of normalized T-cell clonal expansion were also shown by some nonresponding patients. The antigen specificity of the peripheral T cells that underwent clonal expansion was not determined. In the 0.1-3.0 mg/kg groups, partial responders had among the lowest normalized peripheral clonal expansion, particularly in CD8+ T cells.

The trial excluded patients who had a history of autoimmune disease or were on systemic immunosuppression. Peripheral blood for TCR sequencing was collected from all dose cohorts at baseline, on cycle 4 day 1, and on cycle 7 day 1. The samples were taken from a phase I, first-in-human, multicenter, open-label dose-escalation trial of ivuxolimab. The trial enrolled adults with locally advanced or metastatic head and neck squamous cell, hepatocellular, melanoma or renal cell carcinoma. Before TCR sequencing, CD4+ and CD8+ T cells were separately sorted from peripheral blood. V is clipped by 2 bases and J by 3 bases, and the sequence between their germline boundaries is 12 bases long. The CDR3 starts with the cysteine, ends with the phenylalanine, and has 15 residues. Just CDR3 DNA is preserved here, 45 bases in frame from base 1. CDR1 is given as SGHTS and CDR2 as YDEGEE, both from the germline V gene.

To sequence the TCRbeta CDR3 region, genomic DNA was isolated from the sorted cells. TCRbeta CDR3 regions were sequenced using the immunoSEQ Assay. TCRdb carries this immuneACCESS record with in-frame sequences only. Its versions omit some clonotypes, under half of them owing to an unresolved V gene in the studies checked, with the rest unexplained. Counted in this sample were 65,000 to 95,000 clones; 89% of them appeared once. Jointly, the top ten make up about 0.2% of the sample. The receptor's source is an adult with an advanced solid tumor such as melanoma, head and neck, liver or kidney cancer. The sequence is built from TRBV5-8 and TRBJ1-5; the D gene is perhaps TRBD1, from 5 matching bases. Sequenced material: CD4+ or CD8+ T cells sorted from blood, taken in a trial of the OX40 agonist ivuxolimab. The DNA reads TGTGCCAGCAGCTTTTTCTCAGGGAACAATCAGCCCCAGCATTTT. Translated, it reads CASSFFSGNNQPQHF.